The 9 T cell receptor beta chains below come from one sample, sequenced in a study of blood T cell repertoires in COVID-19. Data came from immunoSEQ multiplex PCR; TCRdb stores just in-frame clones and leaves some out. The sample lists about 83,000 clones, more than 75% seen once, with around 7.3% in the top ten. Sequenced input: peripheral blood. The receptors stem from a man aged 80 or over with active or convalescent COVID-19.

The chain couples TRBV5-1 to TRBJ2-1, with TRBD2 identical over 12 bases. With 0 bases clipped from V and 4 bases from J, the junction kept 5 bases outside the gene matches. This CDR3 is 17 amino acids long. CDR1 and CDR2 (germline): SGHRS, YFSETQ. The chain's CDR3 is CASSLVLAGGSYNEQFF. The DNA of the CDR3 is TGCGCCAGCAGCTTGGTACTAGCGGGAGGTTCGTACAATGAGCAGTTCTTC.

The genes are TRBV7-9 and TRBJ2-3; D is possibly TRBD2 (6 bases). CDR1 SEHNR and CDR2 FQNEAQ come from the germline V gene (reference sequence). CDR3 length: 14 amino acids. The ends were cut back, 6 bases at V and 3 bases at J, with 13 bases in the middle. The CDR3 DNA follows: TGTGCCAGCAGAGCGGGTACGGGAACAGATACGCAGTATTTT. Translated: CASRAGTGTDTQYF.

This chain uses TRBV5-1 with TRBJ2-3, with TRBD1 matching 9 bases. CDR3 length: 14 amino acids. Germline CDR1 reads SGHRS; CDR2 reads YFSETQ. Losses at the gene ends were 4 bases for V and 5 bases for J; bases not matched to a gene: 5. This chain's CDR3 is CASSLDRGRDTQYF. DNA for the CDR3: TGCGCCAGCAGCCTGGACAGGGGCAGAGATACGCAGTATTTT.

The CDR3 DNA reads TGTGCCTGGAGCCGAGACAGAAGCGAAAAACTGTTTTTT. This encodes CAWSRDRSEKLFF. This chain uses TRBV30 with TRBJ1-4; possible D gene TRBD1, 5 bases. V lost 3 bases to trimming and J lost 8 bases, with 13 bases between them. Germline assignment: CDR1 GTSNPN and CDR2 SVGIG (reference sequence). This CDR3 region has 13 residues.

The V and J genes are TRBV6-1 and TRBJ1-2; perhaps TRBD1 as D (5 bases). Trimming took 1 base from V and 1 from J, leaving 13 bases between them. This CDR3 spans 16 amino acids. CDR1 is MNHNS, CDR2 SASEGT, per germline. In nucleotides, the CDR3 is TGTGCCAGCAGTGAAGGGGCAGGGTGGGGTAACTATGGCTACACCTTC. Protein: CASSEGAGWGNYGYTF.

The chain recombines TRBV5-1 with TRBJ2-2; D not resolved. The V end was cut by 4 bases, the J end by 6 bases, with 13 bases between. Per germline, CDR1 SGHRS and CDR2 YFSETQ. The CDR3 length is 14 residues. CDR3 bases: TGCGCCAGCAGCGCCGCAGTAACCTCCGGGGAGCTGTTTTTT. It is translated as CASSAAVTSGELFF.

This chain connects TRBV2 to TRBJ1-4, with 7 bases identical to TRBD1. The V segment lost 6 bases and the J segment 5 bases; nucleotides outside the gene matches: 6. Looked up from germline, CDR1 is SNHLY and CDR2 is FYNNEI. The CDR3 runs to 14 residues. Here the CDR3 DNA reads TGTGCCAGCAGAGGGGACAGAGGGAATGAAAAACTGTTTTTT. As protein: CASRGDRGNEKLFF.

This chain connects TRBV7-9 to TRBJ2-5, with TRBD1 matching 8 bases. CDR1 is SEHNR and CDR2 is FQNEAQ in the germline V gene (reference sequence). The CDR3 loop spans 15 amino acids. V was clipped by 1 base and J by 2 bases; unmatched bases: 3. Here the CDR3 DNA reads TGTGCCAGCAGCTTAGGGACAGGGATGCAAGAGACCCAGTACTTC. Translated: CASSLGTGMQETQYF.

This clone was observed a handful of times. V is TRBV21-1 and J is TRBJ1-1; the D call of TRBD1 is as the table states it, not checked on the DNA. TRBV21-1 is a listed pseudogene. The CDR3 covers 17 residues. The CDR3 DNA is TGTGCCAGCAGCAAGACTTTACAGGGGGCTGCGAACACTGAAGCTTTCTTT. It encodes CASSKTLQGAANTEAFF.